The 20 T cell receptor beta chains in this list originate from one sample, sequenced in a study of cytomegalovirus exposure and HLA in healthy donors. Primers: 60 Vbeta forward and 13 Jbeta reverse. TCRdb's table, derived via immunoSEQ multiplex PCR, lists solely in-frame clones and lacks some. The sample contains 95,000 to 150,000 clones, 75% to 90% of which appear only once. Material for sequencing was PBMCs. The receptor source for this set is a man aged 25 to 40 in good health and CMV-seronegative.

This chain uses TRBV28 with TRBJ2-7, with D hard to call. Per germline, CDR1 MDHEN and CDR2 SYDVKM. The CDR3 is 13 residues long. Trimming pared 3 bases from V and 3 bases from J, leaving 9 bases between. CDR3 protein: CASSFPPRYEQYF. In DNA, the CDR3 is TGTGCCAGCAGTTTCCCCCCCCGCTACGAGCAGTACTTC.

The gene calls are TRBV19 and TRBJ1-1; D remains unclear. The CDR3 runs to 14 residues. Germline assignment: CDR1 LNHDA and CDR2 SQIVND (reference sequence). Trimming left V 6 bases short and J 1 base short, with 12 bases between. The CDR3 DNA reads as TGTGCCAGTAGCCCAAAAGCCCCGAACACTGAAGCTTTCTTT. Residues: CASSPKAPNTEAFF.

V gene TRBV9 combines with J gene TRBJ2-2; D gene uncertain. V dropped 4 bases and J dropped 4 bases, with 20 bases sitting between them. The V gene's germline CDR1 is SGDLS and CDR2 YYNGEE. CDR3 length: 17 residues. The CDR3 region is CASSLSRYRPGTGELFF. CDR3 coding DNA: TGTGCCAGCAGCCTCTCACGGTACCGGCCGGGCACCGGGGAGCTGTTTTTT.

The CDR3 loop reads CASSLRRGGKTEAFF. As DNA, the CDR3 is TGTGCCAGCAGCTTACGGAGGGGGGGGAAGACTGAAGCTTTCTTT. This chain uses TRBV13 with TRBJ1-1, with a weak D call TRBD1 (6 bases). Per germline, CDR1 PRHDT and CDR2 FYEKMQ (reference sequence). V lost 2 bases, J lost 5 bases, and 15 bases lay in between. The CDR3 has 15 amino acids.

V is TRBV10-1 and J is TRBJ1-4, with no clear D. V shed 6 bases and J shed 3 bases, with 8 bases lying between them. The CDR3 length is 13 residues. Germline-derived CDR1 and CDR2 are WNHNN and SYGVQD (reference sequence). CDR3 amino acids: CASRRAANEKLFF. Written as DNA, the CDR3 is TGCGCCAGCAGGAGGGCGGCTAATGAAAAACTGTTTTTT.

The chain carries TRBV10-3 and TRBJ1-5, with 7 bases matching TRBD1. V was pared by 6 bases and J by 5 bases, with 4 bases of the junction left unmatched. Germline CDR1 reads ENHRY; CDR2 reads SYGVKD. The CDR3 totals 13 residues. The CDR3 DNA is TGTGCCATCAGCCCCGACAGGGATCAGCCCCAGCATTTT. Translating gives CAISPDRDQPQHF.

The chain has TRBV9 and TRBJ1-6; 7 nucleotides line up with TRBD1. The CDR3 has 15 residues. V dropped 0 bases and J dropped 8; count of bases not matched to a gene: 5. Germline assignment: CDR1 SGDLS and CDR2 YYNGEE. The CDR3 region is CASSVEGQRHSPLHF. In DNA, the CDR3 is TGTGCCAGCAGCGTAGAGGGACAGCGTCATTCACCCCTCCACTTT.

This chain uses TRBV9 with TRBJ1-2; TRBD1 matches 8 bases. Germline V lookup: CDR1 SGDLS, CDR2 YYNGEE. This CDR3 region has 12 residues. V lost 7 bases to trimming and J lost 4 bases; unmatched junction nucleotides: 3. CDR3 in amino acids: CASSDRVYGYTF. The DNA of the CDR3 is TGTGCCAGCTCGGACAGGGTCTATGGCTACACCTTC. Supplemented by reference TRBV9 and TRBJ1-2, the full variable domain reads DSGVTQTPKHLITATGQRVTLRCSPRSGDLSVYWYQQSLDQGLQFLIQYYNGEERAKGNILERFSAQQFPDLHSELNLSSLELGDSALYFCASSDRVYGYTFGSGTRLTVV.

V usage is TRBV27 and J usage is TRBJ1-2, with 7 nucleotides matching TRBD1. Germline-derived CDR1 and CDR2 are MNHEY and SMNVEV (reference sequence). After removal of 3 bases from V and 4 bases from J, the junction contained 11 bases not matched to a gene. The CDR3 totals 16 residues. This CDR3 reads CASSFSGGGRIYGYTF. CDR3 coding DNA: TGTGCCAGCAGTTTTTCCGGAGGGGGCAGAATCTATGGCTACACCTTC.

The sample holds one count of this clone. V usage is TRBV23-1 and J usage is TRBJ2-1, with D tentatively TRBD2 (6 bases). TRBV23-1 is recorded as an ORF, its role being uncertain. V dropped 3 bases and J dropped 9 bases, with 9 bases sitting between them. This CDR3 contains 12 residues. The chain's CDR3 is CASSQEGPEQFF. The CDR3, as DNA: TGCGCCAGCAGTCAGGAGGGCCCTGAGCAGTTCTTC.

CDR3 nucleotides: TGTGCCAGCAGCACCGCTAGCAGCGAGACCCAGTACTTC. This translates into CASSTASSETQYF. This chain connects TRBV7-8 to TRBJ2-5; perhaps TRBD2 as D (5 bases). Trimming took off 5 bases at V and 5 bases at J, with 12 bases between the two ends. CDR1 SGHVS and CDR2 FQNEAQ come from the germline V gene. The CDR3 is made up of 13 amino acids.

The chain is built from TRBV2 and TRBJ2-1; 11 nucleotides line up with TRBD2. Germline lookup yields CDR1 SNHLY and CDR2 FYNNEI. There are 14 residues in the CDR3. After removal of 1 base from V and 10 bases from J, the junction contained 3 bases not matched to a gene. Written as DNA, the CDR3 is TGTGCCAGCAGTGAAGTGGTAGCGGGGGGGGAGCAGTTCTTC. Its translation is CASSEVVAGGEQFF. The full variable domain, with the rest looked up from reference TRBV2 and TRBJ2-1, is EPEVTQTPSHQVTQMGQEVILRCVPISNHLYFYWYRQILGQKVEFLVSFYNNEISEKSEIFDDQFSVERPDGSNFTLKIRSTKLEDSAMYFCASSEVVAGGEQFFGPGTRLTVL.

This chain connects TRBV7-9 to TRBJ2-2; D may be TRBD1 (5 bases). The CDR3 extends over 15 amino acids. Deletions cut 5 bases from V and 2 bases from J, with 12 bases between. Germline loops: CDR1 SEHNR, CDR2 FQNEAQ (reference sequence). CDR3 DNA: TGTGCCAGCAGCGACGACAGCCCTAACACCGGGGAGCTGTTTTTT. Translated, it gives CASSDDSPNTGELFF. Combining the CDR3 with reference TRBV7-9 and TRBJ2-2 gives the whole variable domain DTGVSQNPRHKITKRGQNVTFRCDPISEHNRLYWYRQTLGQGPEFLTYFQNEAQLEKSRLLSDRFSAERPKGSFSTLEIQRTEQGDSAMYLCASSDDSPNTGELFFGEGSRLTVL.

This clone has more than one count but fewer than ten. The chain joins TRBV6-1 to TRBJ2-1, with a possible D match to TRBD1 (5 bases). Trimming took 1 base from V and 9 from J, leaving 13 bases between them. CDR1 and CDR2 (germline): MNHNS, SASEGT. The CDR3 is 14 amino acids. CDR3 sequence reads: CASSEEAGIGEQFF. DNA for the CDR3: TGTGCCAGCAGTGAAGAAGCAGGGATAGGTGAGCAGTTCTTC.

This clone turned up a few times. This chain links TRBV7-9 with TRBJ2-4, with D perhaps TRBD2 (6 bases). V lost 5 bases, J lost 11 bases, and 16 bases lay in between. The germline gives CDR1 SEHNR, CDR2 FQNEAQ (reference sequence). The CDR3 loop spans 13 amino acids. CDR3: CASSPGGGAVQYF. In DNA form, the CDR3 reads TGTGCCAGCAGCCCGGGTGGCGGGGCGGTTCAGTACTTC. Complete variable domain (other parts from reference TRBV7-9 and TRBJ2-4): DTGVSQNPRHKITKRGQNVTFRCDPISEHNRLYWYRQTLGQGPEFLTYFQNEAQLEKSRLLSDRFSAERPKGSFSTLEIQRTEQGDSAMYLCASSPGGGAVQYFGAGTRLSVL.

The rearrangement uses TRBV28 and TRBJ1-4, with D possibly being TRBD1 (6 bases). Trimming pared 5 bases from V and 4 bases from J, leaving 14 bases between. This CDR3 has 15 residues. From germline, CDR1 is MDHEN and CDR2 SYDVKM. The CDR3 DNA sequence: TGTGCCAGCAGTCCCGTTGGGGGCCTTAATGAAAAACTGTTTTTT. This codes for CASSPVGGLNEKLFF.

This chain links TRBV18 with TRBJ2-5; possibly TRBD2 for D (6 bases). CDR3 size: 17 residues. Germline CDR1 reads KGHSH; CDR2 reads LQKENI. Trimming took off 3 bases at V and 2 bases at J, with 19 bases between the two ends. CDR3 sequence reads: CASSPEGPGFVQETQYF. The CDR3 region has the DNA TGTGCCAGCTCACCGGAGGGGCCAGGTTTCGTGCAAGAGACCCAGTACTTC. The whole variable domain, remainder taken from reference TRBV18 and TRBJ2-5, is NAGVMQNPRHLVRRRGQEARLRCSPMKGHSHVYWYRQLPEEGLKFMVYLQKENIIDESGMPKERFSAEFPKEGPSILRIQQVVRGDSAAYFCASSPEGPGFVQETQYFGPGTRLLVL.

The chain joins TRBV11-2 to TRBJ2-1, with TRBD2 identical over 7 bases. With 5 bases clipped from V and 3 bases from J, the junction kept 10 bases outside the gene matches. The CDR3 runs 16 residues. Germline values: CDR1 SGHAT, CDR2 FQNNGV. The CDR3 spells CASSPKGRGSYNEQFF. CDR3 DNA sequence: TGTGCCAGCAGCCCGAAGGGGCGGGGGAGCTACAATGAGCAGTTCTTC.

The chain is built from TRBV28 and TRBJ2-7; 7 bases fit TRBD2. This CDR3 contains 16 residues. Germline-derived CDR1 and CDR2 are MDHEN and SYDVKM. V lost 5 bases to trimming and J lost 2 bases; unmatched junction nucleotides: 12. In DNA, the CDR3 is TGTGCCAGCAGTCCGCCCGGGGAGGGGCAAACCTACGAGCAGTACTTC. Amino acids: CASSPPGEGQTYEQYF.

The CDR3 nucleotides read TGCGCCAGCAGCTCGGGACAGTCCAAAGGCTACACCTTC. It codes for CASSSGQSKGYTF. The chain recombines TRBV5-1 with TRBJ1-2, with 7 bases fitting TRBD1. Germline V gene lookup returns CDR1 SGHRS and CDR2 YFSETQ. This CDR3 is 13 amino acids long. Germline trimming cut 3 bases from V and 8 bases from J; bases unmatched to any gene: 7.